The clone carrying this T cell receptor (beta chain) came up a few times. Antigen: not known. The trim removed 3 bases at V and 7 bases at J, leaving 5 bases unmatched. This CDR3 spans 13 amino acids. Per the germline V gene, CDR1 is SGHTA and CDR2 is FQGNSA. This specimen comes from a study of identifying expanded T cells in peripheral blood. Study-level results: Technical replicates showed approximately 1.2 changed clones; about two weeks around 15; four weeks 19. Variance in clone template counts between approximately two-week samples significantly increased with total template count across all healthy donors.

Generated by immunoSEQ multiplex PCR, the TCRdb table keeps only in-frame clones and is missing some. This table holds approximately 130,000 clones, approximately 88% found once. The sample consisted of blood. The V call is TRBV7-2, the J call TRBJ1-2; 7 bases line up with TRBD1. This clonotype was sampled from a person aged 18 to 70 in good health. The DNA of the CDR3 is TGTGCCAGCAGCTTCGACAGGGCTGGTGGCTACACCTTC. Its protein product is CASSFDRAGGYTF.